This T cell receptor (beta chain) emerged from a study of response to subunit inactivated influenza vaccine. The V gene end was trimmed by 1 base and the J gene end by 1 base; junction bases not matched to a gene: 3. Germline V gives CDR1 DFQATT, CDR2 SNEGSKA (reference sequence). The CDR3 contains 15 residues. TCRdb re-called the RT-PCR reads through MiXCR, storing one row per CDR3 protein. This table holds 500,000 to 600,000 distinct CDR3 sequences, 11% found once. These data also featured in a second study, about T cells expressing NK-cell markers. That study adds: What made the TCR beta cDNA was 5'RACE template switching with UMIs.

Sequencing was performed on PBMCs from blood, taken on the day of vaccination. V and J are TRBV20-1 and TRBJ2-7, with 11 bases aligning to TRBD2. The source is a man aged 50 to 59 who received an inactivated influenza vaccine. The CDR3 reads CSARVLAGVSYEQYF. The CDR3 bases are TGCAGTGCTAGAGTACTAGCGGGAGTGTCCTACGAGCAGTACTTC.